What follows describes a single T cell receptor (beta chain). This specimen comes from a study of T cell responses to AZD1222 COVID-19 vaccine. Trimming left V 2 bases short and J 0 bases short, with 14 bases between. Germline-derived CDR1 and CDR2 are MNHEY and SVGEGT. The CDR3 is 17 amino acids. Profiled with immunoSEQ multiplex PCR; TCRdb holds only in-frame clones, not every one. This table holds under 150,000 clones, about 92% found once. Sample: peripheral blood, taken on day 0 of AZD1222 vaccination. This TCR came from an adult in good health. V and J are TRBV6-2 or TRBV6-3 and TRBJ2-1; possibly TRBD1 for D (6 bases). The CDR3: CASSYATGPSSYNEQFF. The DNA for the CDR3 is TGTGCCAGCAGTTACGCTACAGGGCCAAGCTCCTACAATGAGCAGTTCTTC.